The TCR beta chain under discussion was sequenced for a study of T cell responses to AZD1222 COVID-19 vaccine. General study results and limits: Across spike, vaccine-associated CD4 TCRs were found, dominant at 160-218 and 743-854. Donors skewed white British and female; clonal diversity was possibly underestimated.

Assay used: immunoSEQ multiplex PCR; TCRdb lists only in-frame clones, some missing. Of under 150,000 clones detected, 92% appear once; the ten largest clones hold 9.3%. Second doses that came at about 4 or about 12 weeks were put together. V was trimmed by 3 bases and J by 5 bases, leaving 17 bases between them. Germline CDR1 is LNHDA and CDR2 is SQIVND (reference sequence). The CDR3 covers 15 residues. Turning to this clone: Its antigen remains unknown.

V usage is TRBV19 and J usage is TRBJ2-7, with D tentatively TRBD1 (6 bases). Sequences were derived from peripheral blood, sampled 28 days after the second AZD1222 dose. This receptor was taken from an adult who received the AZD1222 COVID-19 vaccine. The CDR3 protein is CASSIGLQGRHEQYF. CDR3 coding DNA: TGTGCCAGTAGTATCGGTCTACAGGGAAGGCACGAGCAGTACTTC.